This TCR beta chain is from a study of OX40 agonist ivuxolimab in advanced cancers. Study background: The study treated patients with ivuxolimab, an agonistic anti-OX40 (CD134) antibody. Previous treatment with anti-PD-1, anti-PD-L1 or anti-CTLA-4 therapy was allowed; 40% had received some.

This clone qualifies as medium-sized. Its cognate antigen is unknown. The CDR3 has 17 residues. Germline values: CDR1 LNHNV, CDR2 YYDKDF (reference sequence). The ends lost 0 bases at V and 5 bases at J; junction bases unmatched: 7. Study-wide results and caveats: There were, on average, more expanded clones in CD8+ T cells than in CD4+.

Sequencing used immunoSEQ multiplex PCR; TCRdb keeps in-frame clones, though not all of them. This sample yields 30,000 to 35,000 clones, of which 84% are seen a single time; 1.5% to 2% belongs to the top ten. Sequenced here: CD4+ or CD8+ T cells sorted from blood, sampled in a trial of the OX40 agonist ivuxolimab. The chain carries TRBV15 and TRBJ1-1; 12 nucleotides line up with TRBD1. The receptor comes from an adult with an advanced solid tumor such as melanoma, head and neck, liver or kidney cancer. The CDR3 bases are TGTGCCACCAGCAGAGAAGGGACAGGGGGCAGGAGGACTGAAGCTTTCTTT. It yields the protein CATSREGTGGRRTEAFF.